A selection of T cell receptor beta chains follows, all from one sample in a study of CD8+ T cells in alopecia areata. Method: immunoSEQ multiplex PCR; TCRdb's copy keeps in-frame clones and lacks some. The sample contains around 97,000 clones, 65% to 90% of which appear only once. The source was CD8+ T cells sorted from blood, collected at roughly week 30, from a patient treated with tofacitinib. Receptors originate from a human donor with alopecia areata. CDR3s include the opening cysteine and the closing phenylalanine or tryptophan. Fields, in order: D gene, J gene, V gene, clone size, CDR3 protein, CDR3 DNA. D genes are given only for firm matches. Size is omitted from some rows. Given values are once, few, many or a class for expanded clones.

>NA|TRBJ2-7|TRBV4-2|NA
CASSQDEDSEQYF
TGTGCCAGCAGCCAAGATGAGGACAGCGAGCAGTACTTC
>NA|TRBJ2-3|TRBV5-4|NA
CASSPLENPTDTQYF
TGTGCCAGCAGCCCCCTTGAGAACCCCACAGATACGCAGTATTTT
>NA|TRBJ1-2|TRBV6-1|NA
CASSEGGDHYGYTF
TGTGCCAGCAGTGAAGGGGGTGACCACTATGGCTACACCTTC
>TRBD2|TRBJ2-3|TRBV30|NA
CAWQASGSTDTQYF
TGTGCCTGGCAGGCTAGCGGGTCCACAGATACGCAGTATTTT
>NA|TRBJ2-7|TRBV5-4|NA
CASSWGPTYEQYF
TGTGCCAGCAGCTGGGGACCCACCTACGAGCAGTACTTC
>TRBD1|TRBJ1-1|TRBV19|NA
CASSAGQAMNTEAFF
TGTGCCAGTAGTGCCGGACAGGCGATGAACACTGAAGCTTTCTTT
>NA|TRBJ2-2|TRBV5-5|once
CASSPPNTGELFF
TGTGCCAGCAGCCCTCCGAACACCGGGGAGCTGTTTTTT
>NA|TRBJ2-3|TRBV7-9|NA
CASSDIEGRRTDTQYF
TGTGCCAGCAGCGACATTGAAGGGCGACGCACAGATACGCAGTATTTT
>NA|TRBJ2-7|TRBV7-9|once
CASSPPQGSYEQYF
TGTGCCAGCAGCCCCCCGCAGGGGTCGTACGAGCAGTACTTC
>NA|TRBJ2-7|TRBV14|NA
CASSPPTSYEQYF
TGTGCCAGCAGCCCCCCCACTAGTTACGAGCAGTACTTC
>NA|TRBJ1-5|TRBV13|NA
CASSLGSNQPQHF
TGTGCCAGCAGCTTAGGCTCCAATCAGCCCCAGCATTTT
>TRBD2|TRBJ2-1|TRBV23-1|NA
CASSQLAGVPFYEQFF
TGCGCCAGCAGTCAGCTAGCGGGAGTCCCCTTCTATGAGCAGTTCTTC
>NA|TRBJ1-1|TRBV7-9|few
CASSPGGKAFF
TGTGCCAGCAGCCCGGGGGGGAAGGCTTTCTTT
>NA|TRBJ2-1|TRBV25-1|NA
CASSVVRERVNEQFF
TGTGCCAGCAGTGTGGTCAGGGAACGAGTCAATGAGCAGTTCTTC
>TRBD1|TRBJ2-3|TRBV2|NA
CASSPQGVSTDTQYF
TGTGCCAGCAGCCCACAGGGGGTGAGCACAGATACGCAGTATTTT
>NA|TRBJ1-2|TRBV29-1|NA
CSVGTFGDVDGYTF
TGCAGCGTGGGGACATTCGGAGACGTTGACGGCTACACCTTC
>NA|TRBJ2-7|TRBV14|NA
CASSPRGSGYEQYF
TGTGCCAGCAGCCCTCGGGGAAGCGGCTACGAGCAGTACTTC
>NA|TRBJ1-5|TRBV4-1|NA
CASSQEGAFQPQHF
TGCGCCAGCAGCCAAGAAGGAGCCTTTCAGCCCCAGCATTTT
>NA|TRBJ2-2|TRBV4-1|once
CASSQEGLNTGELFF
TGCGCCAGCAGCCAAGAAGGCCTCAACACCGGGGAGCTGTTTTTT
>TRBD2|TRBJ2-3|TRBV7-8|few
CASSHQRGDTDTQYF
TGTGCCAGCAGCCACCAGCGGGGGGACACAGATACGCAGTATTTT
>NA|TRBJ2-7|TRBV4-2|NA
CASSQGVAGRLEQYF
TGTGCCAGCAGCCAAGGAGTGGCTGGTCGACTCGAGCAGTACTTC
>NA|TRBJ2-1|TRBV19|NA
CASSGTEGDNEQFF
TGTGCCAGTAGCGGGACGGAAGGAGACAATGAGCAGTTCTTC
>NA|TRBJ2-7|TRBV20-1|NA
CSAKHEYEQYF
TGCAGTGCCAAACACGAGTACGAGCAGTACTTC
>NA|TRBJ2-1|TRBV14|once
CASSLINEQFF
TGTGCCAGCAGCCTTATCAATGAGCAGTTCTTC
>NA|TRBJ1-6|TRBV19|NA
CASSIRDETLSSYNSPLHF
TGTGCCAGTAGTATCCGGGACGAGACCTTAAGCTCCTATAATTCACCCCTCCACTTT
>TRBD2|TRBJ2-7|TRBV29-1|NA
CSVNRAGERIEQYF
TGCAGCGTCAACCGAGCGGGAGAACGGATCGAGCAGTACTTC
>NA|TRBJ2-3|TRBV11-2|NA
CASSLIPGATDTQYF
TGTGCCAGCAGCTTAATCCCGGGGGCCACAGATACGCAGTATTTT
>NA|TRBJ2-5|TRBV7-9|once
CANRRVIGSDWQETQYF
TGTGCCAACCGGAGGGTGATCGGGAGTGATTGGCAAGAGACCCAGTACTTC
>NA|TRBJ2-1|TRBV29-1|NA
CSVAGGSYNEQFF
TGCAGCGTTGCTGGAGGCTCCTACAATGAGCAGTTCTTC
>TRBD2|TRBJ2-3|TRBV7-9|NA
CASKLAGVTADTQYF
TGTGCCAGCAAACTAGCGGGAGTAACTGCAGATACGCAGTATTTT
>NA|TRBJ2-7|TRBV19|few
CASSISGNSYEQYF
TGTGCCAGTAGTATCTCCGGGAACTCCTACGAGCAGTACTTC
>NA|TRBJ2-7|TRBV13|NA
CASSLKPAYEQYF
TGTGCCAGCAGCTTAAAGCCCGCATACGAGCAGTACTTC
>NA|TRBJ1-5|TRBV15|NA
CATSRDSQPQHF
TGTGCCACCAGCAGAGATAGCCAGCCCCAGCATTTT
>NA|TRBJ2-3|TRBV29-1|few
CSVEDPFADTQYF
TGCAGCGTTGAAGATCCATTCGCGGATACGCAGTATTTT
>TRBD1|TRBJ2-7|TRBV5-1|NA
CASSVLGQGDYEQYF
TGCGCCAGCAGCGTACTCGGACAGGGAGACTACGAGCAGTACTTC
>NA|TRBJ1-1|TRBV29-1|few
CSVEGPSLNTEAFF
TGCAGCGTTGAAGGTCCGTCGTTGAACACTGAAGCTTTCTTT
>NA|TRBJ2-7|TRBV5-6|NA
CASSFDRGNYEQYF
TGTGCCAGCAGCTTTGACCGGGGGAATTACGAGCAGTACTTC
>NA|TRBJ2-7|TRBV6-1|NA
CASSQDGLPTTEQYF
TGTGCCAGCAGTCAAGACGGACTGCCGACGACCGAGCAGTACTTC
>NA|TRBJ2-7|TRBV5-1|NA
CASSNSYEQYF
TGCGCCAGCAGCAACAGCTACGAGCAGTACTTC
>NA|TRBJ2-1|TRBV13|NA
CASSGDARGPSYNEQFF
TGTGCCAGCAGCGGCGACGCGCGGGGGCCCTCCTACAATGAGCAGTTCTTC
>NA|TRBJ2-7|TRBV29-1|NA
CSVEEVQGYEQYF
TGCAGCGTTGAAGAGGTCCAGGGGTACGAGCAGTACTTC
>NA|TRBJ2-7|TRBV4-1|medium-sized
CASSPLYTYEQYF
TGCGCCAGCAGCCCCCTCTACACGTACGAGCAGTACTTC
>TRBD2|TRBJ2-7|TRBV7-9|NA
CASSYSGRLYEQYF
TGTGCCAGCAGCTATAGCGGGAGGCTCTACGAGCAGTACTTC
>NA|TRBJ2-3|TRBV29-1|NA
CSVVTESTDTQYF
TGCAGCGTTGTAACGGAAAGCACAGATACGCAGTATTTT
>TRBD1|TRBJ2-3|TRBV5-6|few
CASSFGTATDTQYF
TGTGCCAGCAGCTTCGGGACAGCCACAGATACGCAGTATTTT
>TRBD2|TRBJ2-1|TRBV30|NA
CAWSIGGALEQFF
TGTGCCTGGAGCATCGGGGGGGCCCTTGAGCAGTTCTTC
>NA|TRBJ1-5|TRBV11-2|NA
CASSLGVSSNQPQHF
TGTGCCAGCAGCTTAGGGGTTAGTAGCAATCAGCCCCAGCATTTT
>NA|TRBJ2-7|TRBV5-4|NA
CASSLGRDYEQYF
TGTGCCAGCAGCCTAGGACGGGACTACGAGCAGTACTTC
>TRBD2|TRBJ2-7|TRBV7-9|NA
CASVLAGREQYF
TGTGCCAGCGTCTTAGCGGGACGCGAGCAGTACTTC
>NA|TRBJ1-2|TRBV5-5|NA
CASSSHRTSNYGYTF
TGTGCCAGCAGCAGCCACAGAACCTCTAACTATGGCTACACCTTC
>TRBD1|TRBJ2-1|TRBV5-1|NA
CASSSRGRDEQFF
TGCGCCAGCAGCAGCAGGGGGCGGGATGAGCAGTTCTTC
>TRBD2|TRBJ2-2|TRBV29-1|NA
CSVESMETSGGGFPGELFF
TGCAGCGTTGAATCCATGGAGACTAGCGGGGGCGGTTTCCCCGGGGAGCTGTTTTTT